These 5 T cell receptor beta chains originate from one sample sequenced in a study of monozygotic twins with inflammatory bowel disease. For each CDR3 protein, TCRdb gives one entry from its re-call of the 5' RACE reads, without DNA. The sample's table shows around 410,000 distinct CDR3 sequences. The sequenced material came from blood. The source of these receptors is a human donor with ulcerative colitis or Crohn's disease, or a healthy co-twin of an affected twin (not recorded which).

V gene TRBV20-1 combines with J gene TRBJ1-1; TCRdb's assignment of TRBD1 cannot be checked, as there is no DNA. The CDR3 runs to 14 residues. The germline V gene has CDR1 DFQATT and CDR2 SNEGSKA (reference sequence). This CDR3 is CSASKQVMNTEAFF.

The V call is TRBV7-2, the J call TRBJ2-7; there is no DNA to check the TCRdb D call of TRBD2. CDR3 size: 14 residues. Germline V gene sequence: CDR1 SGHTA, CDR2 FQGNSA. The CDR3: CASSLGRASGEQYF.

The J gene is TRBJ2-2, the V gene TRBV7-9; TCRdb lists TRBD2, though no DNA is available to test this call. CDR3 size: 16 residues. Germline V gene data show CDR1 as SEHNR and CDR2 as FQNEAQ (reference sequence). CDR3 in amino acids: CASSPYGRADTGELFF.

This chain connects TRBV5-1 to TRBJ1-2. CDR1 SGHRS and CDR2 YFSETQ come from the germline V gene. The CDR3 contains 13 residues. The CDR3 reads CASSLGGGRGYTF.

The rearrangement uses TRBV10-3 and TRBJ2-3; TCRdb lists TRBD1, though no DNA is available to test this call. The CDR3 is 17 amino acids. Germline V gene sequence: CDR1 ENHRY, CDR2 SYGVKD. The CDR3 here is CAISEAGGRVFSDTQYF.